This record looks at one T cell receptor (beta chain) sequence and its context. Its antigen is as yet unknown. Germline V CDR1 and CDR2: DFQATT, SNEGSKA (reference sequence). Trimming cost V 3 bases and J 1 base; bases outside gene matches: 9. CDR3 size: 16 residues. Unique molecular identifiers (one per individual cDNA molecule) were attached. Via MiXCR, TCRdb re-called the 5' RACE reads, giving one row per CDR3 protein. The sample carries about 110,000 distinct CDR3 sequences, about an eighth recorded once. These data belong to a study of early T cells in non-severe SARS-CoV-2 infection. Study context: Chains were not paired, and sequencing was done on bulk RNA from unsorted whole blood. Study observations and caveats: VDJdb-based matching was biased toward anti-spike CD8 responses and missed private and CD4 specificities.

The TCR comes from an adult who was a healthcare worker with PCR-confirmed SARS-CoV-2 infection or an uninfected control (not recorded which). Source material: whole blood. The chain is built from TRBV20-1 and TRBJ2-5; 9 nucleotides line up with TRBD1. For the CDR3, the DNA is TGCAGTGCTAGTTCCGCCGACAGGGGGGCCCAAGAGACCCAGTACTTC. Amino acid sequence: CSASSADRGAQETQYF.